These 26 T cell receptor beta chains came from one sample sequenced in a study of cytomegalovirus exposure and HLA in healthy donors. The assay was immunoSEQ multiplex PCR, and TCRdb's table has in-frame clones only and misses some. Of about 280,000 clones listed, 65% to 90% are singletons. Sample: PBMCs. All receptors come from a woman between 18 and 29 years old in good health and CMV-seronegative.

The rearrangement links TRBV13 to TRBJ2-7, with 9 bases aligning to TRBD1. The CDR3 is made up of 14 amino acids. CDR1 is PRHDT, CDR2 FYEKMQ, per germline (reference sequence). Losses at the gene ends were 4 bases for V and 3 bases for J; bases not matched to a gene: 4. In DNA form, the CDR3 reads TGTGCCAGCAGCTCCGGGACAGGGCGCTACGAGCAGTACTTC. Its translation is CASSSGTGRYEQYF.

The V and J genes are TRBV7-9 and TRBJ2-7; 7 positions agree with TRBD1. CDR3 length: 14 amino acids. The germline gives CDR1 SEHNR, CDR2 FQNEAQ (reference sequence). V shed 5 bases and J 7 bases; nucleotides not matched to a gene: 11. The CDR3 nucleotides read TGTGCCAGCAGCCCTCGGACAGGTCTAAGGGAGCAGTACTTC. It specifies CASSPRTGLREQYF.

The genes are TRBV6-6 and TRBJ2-1; TRBD2 agrees at 16 bases. The CDR3 consists of 16 residues. The V gene end was trimmed by 2 bases and the J gene end by 6 bases; junction bases not matched to a gene: 1. CDR1 and CDR2 (germline): MNHNY, SVGAGI (reference sequence). The CDR3 bases are TGTGCCAGCAGTTACGGGACTAGCGGGAGGGGCAATGAGCAGTTCTTC. The encoded protein is CASSYGTSGRGNEQFF.

The chain is built from TRBV4-3 and TRBJ1-1; perhaps TRBD1 as D (6 bases). Trimming took off 0 bases at V and 8 bases at J, with 16 bases between the two ends. Germline V lookup: CDR1 LGHNA, CDR2 YSLEER. CDR3 size: 15 residues. The CDR3 DNA is TGCGCCAGCAGCCAAGATCGCCGGACAGTATTCGAAGCTTTCTTT. Its translation: CASSQDRRTVFEAFF.

This chain links TRBV30 with TRBJ2-7, with 9 nucleotides matching TRBD1. The V and J ends lost 3 bases and 3 bases, in that order; junction bases with no gene match: 12. From germline, CDR1 is GTSNPN and CDR2 SVGIG (reference sequence). This CDR3 comprises 16 residues. The CDR3 region has the DNA TGTGCCTGGAGACCCCGCGGCGGGACAGGGTTCTACGAGCAGTACTTC. Its protein is CAWRPRGGTGFYEQYF. The full variable domain, rest sourced from reference TRBV30 and TRBJ2-7, is SQTIHQWPATLVQPVGSPLSLECTVEGTSNPNLYWYRQAAGRGLQLLFYSVGIGQISSEVPQNLSASRPQDRQFILSSKKLLLSDSGFYLCAWRPRGGTGFYEQYFGPGTRLTVT.

This chain joins TRBV28 and TRBJ1-1; TRBD1 agrees at 7 bases. Germline CDR1 reads MDHEN; CDR2 reads SYDVKM. J gave up 6 bases and V 7 bases, and 8 bases lay outside the gene matches. The CDR3 has 13 residues. The DNA of the CDR3 is TGTGCCAGCACGTTACAGGGGAGCTCTGAAGCTTTCTTT. It is translated as CASTLQGSSEAFF.

The chain uses TRBV6-5 and TRBJ2-1; D is unclear. The V and J ends lost 0 bases and 7 bases respectively, with 7 bases between them. The germline CDR1 and CDR2 sequences are MNHEY and SVGAGI. This CDR3 has 13 amino acids. The CDR3 sequence: CASSYSSVNEQFF. CDR3 in DNA: TGTGCCAGCAGTTACTCATCCGTGAATGAGCAGTTCTTC.

The genes are TRBV27 and TRBJ1-5; no reliable D call. The CDR3 loop spans 13 amino acids. Germline V gene lookup returns CDR1 MNHEY and CDR2 SMNVEV (reference sequence). V shed 3 bases and J shed 2 bases, with 5 bases lying between them. CDR3 in DNA: TGTGCCAGCAGTTTTAATGGCAATCAGCCCCAGCATTTT. Translated, it gives CASSFNGNQPQHF.

V usage is TRBV4-1 and J usage is TRBJ1-1; D is unclear. The CDR3 length is 11 residues. Germline V lookup: CDR1 MGHRA, CDR2 YSYEKL. Trimming took 6 bases from V and 4 from J, leaving 6 bases between them. The CDR3 protein is CASRRSTEAFF. The CDR3 DNA reads TGCGCCAGCAGACGGAGCACTGAAGCTTTCTTT.

This chain connects TRBV14 to TRBJ2-1, with D unresolved. The CDR3 is made up of 14 amino acids. The germline V gene encodes CDR1 SGHDN and CDR2 FVKESK. V was cut by 0 bases and J by 0 bases, with 3 bases left in between. The CDR3 DNA is TGTGCCAGCAGCCAAGACAGCTCCTACAATGAGCAGTTCTTC. Amino acids: CASSQDSSYNEQFF. The full variable domain, its missing parts supplied by reference TRBV14 and TRBJ2-1, is EAGVTQFPSHSVIEKGQTVTLRCDPISGHDNLYWYRRVMGKEIKFLLHFVKESKQDESGMPNNRFLAERTGGTYSTLKVQPAELEDSGVYFCASSQDSSYNEQFFGPGTRLTVL.

This chain joins TRBV28 and TRBJ1-2; the match to TRBD1 covers 10 bases. The V gene's germline CDR1 is MDHEN and CDR2 SYDVKM. J was trimmed by 2 bases and V by 4 bases; bases with no gene match: 13. This CDR3 region has 18 residues. In DNA form, the CDR3 reads TGTGCCAGCAGTTCTCCCGGGACAGGGGAAAGGAAGAACTATGGCTACACCTTC. The encoded protein is CASSSPGTGERKNYGYTF.

This clone was observed a single time. This rearrangement joins TRBV6-6 to TRBJ1-2; TRBD1 agrees at 10 bases. This CDR3 has 15 amino acids. The V and J ends lost 0 bases and 7 bases, in that order; junction bases with no gene match: 5. Germline V CDR1 and CDR2: MNHNY, SVGAGI (reference sequence). The CDR3: CASSYSGQGNSGYTF. DNA for the CDR3: TGTGCCAGCAGTTACTCGGGACAGGGGAATAGTGGCTACACCTTC.

This rearrangement joins TRBV27 to TRBJ2-7; 11 bases line up with TRBD1. The CDR3 has 13 residues. With 6 bases clipped from V and 11 bases from J, the junction kept 9 bases outside the gene matches. CDR1 is MNHEY and CDR2 is SMNVEV in the germline V gene (reference sequence). The CDR3 DNA is TGTGCCAGCAGCTGGACAGGGGGCGGGAATAAGTACTTC. This codes for CASSWTGGGNKYF.

This chain uses TRBV28 with TRBJ2-7, with 8 nucleotides matching TRBD2. Germline V gene sequence: CDR1 MDHEN, CDR2 SYDVKM. There are 15 residues in the CDR3. Germline trimming cut 3 bases from V and 5 bases from J; bases unmatched to any gene: 9. The CDR3 DNA reads as TGTGCCAGCAGTTTCGAGTTAGCGGGGAGTGACGAGCAGTACTTC. This sequence encodes CASSFELAGSDEQYF.

The chain joins TRBV28 to TRBJ1-5; a possible D gene is TRBD1 (6 bases). This CDR3 spans 16 amino acids. The V gene lost 8 bases and the J gene lost 3 bases, with 20 bases spanning the gap. Germline CDR1 MDHEN, CDR2 SYDVKM. CDR3 sequence (DNA): TGTGCCAGCGGATCCTTAGGGGGGGCCTTCAATCAGCCCCAGCATTTT. Translating gives CASGSLGGAFNQPQHF.

V is TRBV5-1 and J is TRBJ1-2, with D hard to call. V lost 4 bases, J lost 8 bases, and 12 bases lay in between. In germline, CDR1 is SGHRS, CDR2 YFSETQ. This CDR3 is built from 12 residues. The CDR3 DNA reads TGCGCCAGCAGCCACGGGGTTGAGGGCTACACCTTC. This encodes CASSHGVEGYTF.

The chain combines TRBV4-3 with TRBJ2-7, with TRBD1 as a possible D gene (5 bases). The CDR3 is 15 amino acids. Germline loops: CDR1 LGHNA, CDR2 YSLEER. V lost 0 bases, J lost 2 bases, and 11 bases lay in between. The CDR3 loop reads CASSQEGAPAYEQYF. The CDR3 DNA reads as TGCGCCAGCAGCCAAGAAGGGGCTCCAGCCTACGAGCAGTACTTC.

The chain couples TRBV5-6 to TRBJ1-2, with 8 bases aligning to TRBD1. The CDR3 totals 15 residues. Germline CDR1 reads SGHDT; CDR2 reads YYEEEE. J lost 4 bases, V lost 4 bases, and 9 bases had no gene match. The CDR3 DNA reads TGTGCCAGCAGCCTTAGCAGGGGGCAGAGCTATGGCTACACCTTC. Translating it yields CASSLSRGQSYGYTF.

This clone was observed once. The chain uses TRBV5-4 and TRBJ2-7; D might be TRBD2 (5 bases). Per germline, CDR1 SGHNT and CDR2 YYREEE (reference sequence). The V end was cut by 1 base, the J end by 7 bases, with 9 bases between. The CDR3 length is 12 residues. Written as DNA, the CDR3 is TGTGCCAGCAGCTTGACCCAGCGGGAGCAGTACTTC. Translated, it gives CASSLTQREQYF.

V gene TRBV11-2 combines with J gene TRBJ2-2, with 10 nucleotides matching TRBD2. Germline CDR1 and CDR2: SGHAT and FQNNGV. The CDR3 has 15 amino acids. V shed 4 bases, J shed 4 bases, and the junction held 3 bases outside the gene matches. The CDR3 DNA sequence: TGTGCCAGCAGCTCTAGCGGGAGTGGCACCGGGGAGCTGTTTTTT. As protein: CASSSSGSGTGELFF.

This chain links TRBV30 with TRBJ1-1; 7 bases map to TRBD1. The V gene's germline CDR1 is GTSNPN and CDR2 SVGIG (reference sequence). J lost 6 bases, V lost 4 bases, and 5 bases had no gene match. This CDR3 has 12 residues. CDR3 DNA: TGTGCCTGGACAGGGGGTCTGGCTGAAGCTTTCTTT. The encoded protein is CAWTGGLAEAFF.

In DNA, the CDR3 is TGTGCCAGCAGTGAACCCAGGATCTTCTATGGCTACACCTTC. Translation: CASSEPRIFYGYTF. V gene TRBV6-1 combines with J gene TRBJ1-2; no definite D call. With 2 bases removed from V and 4 bases from J, the gap between germline ends came to 11 bases. The CDR3 spans 14 residues. The V gene's germline CDR1 is MNHNS and CDR2 SASEGT.

The chain combines TRBV6-5 with TRBJ1-1; D remains unclear. The germline gives CDR1 MNHEY, CDR2 SVGAGI. Trimming pared 2 bases from V and 0 bases from J, leaving 7 bases between. CDR3 length equals 14 residues. The CDR3 loop is CASSYRGMNTEAFF. CDR3 in DNA: TGTGCCAGCAGTTACCGAGGGATGAACACTGAAGCTTTCTTT.

The J gene is TRBJ1-5, the V gene TRBV14, with D possibly matching TRBD1 (5 bases). Per the germline V gene, CDR1 is SGHDN and CDR2 is FVKESK. The CDR3 has 16 residues. Trimming pared 4 bases from V and 0 bases from J, leaving 13 bases between. In nucleotides, the CDR3 is TGTGCCAGCAGCCCCGCCGGCGGGGGTAGCAATCAGCCCCAGCATTTT. Translation gives CASSPAGGGSNQPQHF.

V is TRBV9 and J is TRBJ2-1; the match to TRBD1 covers 10 bases. CDR3 length equals 17 residues. Trimming cost V 3 bases and J 7 bases; bases outside gene matches: 13. Looked up from germline, CDR1 is SGDLS and CDR2 is YYNGEE. For the CDR3, the DNA is TGTGCCAGCAGCGGACTGACAGGGGGCTACCCGAGTAATGAGCAGTTCTTC. It specifies CASSGLTGGYPSNEQFF.

The V and J genes are TRBV25-1 and TRBJ2-5, with 11 bases lining up with TRBD2. CDR1 and CDR2 (germline): MGHDK, SYGVNS. The V segment lost 4 bases and the J segment 8 bases; nucleotides outside the gene matches: 15. The CDR3 extends over 17 amino acids. This CDR3 reads CASSGPWGTSGSSTQYF. The CDR3, as DNA: TGTGCCAGCAGTGGCCCCTGGGGCACTAGCGGGAGTAGCACCCAGTACTTC.